This T cell receptor beta chain appears in the sequencing data of a study of blood T cells in healthy people across ages. As for the study in general: About one barcoded beta molecule per two T cells was the capture yield of template switching.

A sample-barcoded 5' primer and a J-beta primer mix were used in a second PCR of roughly 6 to 11 cycles. MiXCR, applied by TCRdb to the 5' RACE reads, yields one record per CDR3 protein. The sample lists hundreds of thousands of distinct CDR3 sequences, around 48% occurring once. This clonotype was found a few times. V lost 5 bases and J lost 1, with 17 bases in between. Germline CDR1 and CDR2: DFQATT and SNEGSKA (reference sequence). The CDR3 is 15 residues long. The sample comprised blood. The TCR sequence derives from a woman in her sixties in good health. This chain joins TRBV20-1 and TRBJ1-2; tentative D call: TRBD1 (6 bases). CDR3 protein: CSAGGVGGLNYGYTF. The CDR3 DNA is TGCAGTGCTGGGGGCGTAGGAGGGCTTAACTATGGCTACACCTTC.